This TCR beta chain appears in the sequencing data of a study of response to subunit inactivated influenza vaccine. Study outcomes and limitations: A suggestion made by the authors is that each seasonal influenza vaccination recruits few new T cells.

TCRdb recomputed calls from the RT-PCR reads with MiXCR, one row per CDR3 protein. The sample carries about 500,000 distinct CDR3 sequences, approximately 15% recorded once. The CDR3 is 19 residues long. Per germline, CDR1 DFQATT and CDR2 SNEGSKA (reference sequence). V was clipped by 0 bases and J by 1 base; unmatched bases: 12. Regarding this clonotype: Its antigen is as yet unknown.

The receptor comes from a man aged 50 to 69 who received an inactivated influenza vaccine. V and J are TRBV20-1 and TRBJ2-3; 11 bases line up with TRBD2. Sequences were derived from CD4+ T cells sorted from PBMCs, sampled around 25 months after vaccination. The CDR3 sequence is CSARDLSLAGGGGTDTQYF. CDR3 nucleotide sequence: TGCAGTGCTAGAGACTTAAGTCTAGCGGGGGGTGGAGGCACAGATACGCAGTATTTT.